These T cell receptor beta chains were read from a single sample in a study of blood T cell repertoires in COVID-19. Produced via immunoSEQ multiplex PCR; TCRdb's table is partial and in-frame only. The table lists some 96,000 clones, roughly 79% of them singletons. The sequenced sample was peripheral blood. Receptor source: a woman in her 70s with acute or convalescent COVID-19. CDR3s include the opening cysteine and the closing phenylalanine or tryptophan. The order of the fields is CDR3 DNA, CDR3 protein, V gene, clone size, D gene, J gene. A D gene is named only where the DNA matches it firmly. Part of the rows lack a size; the others show once, few, many or a class for expanded clones.

TGCGCCAGCAGCCAAGAACGTCGGGATACGCAGTATTTT,CASSQERRDTQYF,TRBV4-3,few,NA,TRBJ2-3
TGTGCCTGGAGTGTACAGCTGAACACTGAAGCTTTCTTT,CAWSVQLNTEAFF,TRBV30,NA,NA,TRBJ1-1
TGTGCCATCAGCCGACAGGGCAGCAATCAGCCCCAGCATTTT,CAISRQGSNQPQHF,TRBV10-3,NA,TRBD1,TRBJ1-5
TGTGCCAGCAGCCCATATAATAGCGGGGGGATGGGTGAGCAGTTCTTC,CASSPYNSGGMGEQFF,TRBV7-2,NA,TRBD2,TRBJ2-1
TGTGCCAGCAGTTACGGGGCAGGGGGCGTCAGTTCCCTGTATCAGCCCCAGCATTTT,CASSYGAGGVSSLYQPQHF,TRBV6-2/TRBV6-3,NA,TRBD1,TRBJ1-5
TGTGCCAGCAGCGGGGCCTCAGGCAGTTCACCCCTCCACTTT,CASSGASGSSPLHF,TRBV9,NA,NA,TRBJ1-6
TGTGCCACCAGCAGAGATGGAACAGGCTCACCCTTCCACTTT,CATSRDGTGSPFHF,TRBV15,NA,NA,TRBJ1-6
TGTGCCAGTAGTACCCGTCAGGGATCTAATGAAAAACTGTTTTTT,CASSTRQGSNEKLFF,TRBV19,NA,NA,TRBJ1-4
TGCGCCAGCAGCTCCGGCGGGACAGGCTATGGCTACACCTTC,CASSSGGTGYGYTF,TRBV5-1,NA,TRBD1,TRBJ1-2
TGTGCCAGCAGTTCTGCCGCGAAGGGGGCGCCTGAAAAACTGTTTTTT,CASSSAAKGAPEKLFF,TRBV28,once,TRBD1,TRBJ1-4
TGTGCCACCAGTCCCGCGTGGGGGGGCACTGAAGCTTTCTTT,CATSPAWGGTEAFF,TRBV24-1,NA,NA,TRBJ1-1
TGTGCCAGCATTTTACAGGGACAGGGGACTGAAGCTTTCTTT,CASILQGQGTEAFF,TRBV2,NA,TRBD1,TRBJ1-1
TGTGCCAGCAGTCCGTTGGGACTTCACCAATCCTACGAGCAGTACTTC,CASSPLGLHQSYEQYF,TRBV2,NA,NA,TRBJ2-7
TGTGCCAGCAGCCCAGGACAGGGGTCCGGAAAACTGTTTTTT,CASSPGQGSGKLFF,TRBV9,NA,TRBD1,TRBJ1-4
TGTGCCACCAGAACCTCTCTCCCGGTGATTGGACAGGGGTTCACCGGGGAGCTGTTTTTT,CATRTSLPVIGQGFTGELFF,TRBV27,NA,TRBD1,TRBJ2-2
TGTGCCAGCAGCCAATCGACAGGGAGCCAGCCCCAGCATTTT,CASSQSTGSQPQHF,TRBV5-5,once,TRBD1,TRBJ1-5
TGTGCCAGTAGTACCTTCGGGACAGCAAACACTGAAGCTTTCTTT,CASSTFGTANTEAFF,TRBV19,NA,TRBD1,TRBJ1-1
TGTGCCAGCAGCGGCCGGGGGGAGGAGACCCAGTACTTC,CASSGRGEETQYF,TRBV4-2,NA,TRBD2,TRBJ2-5
TGCGCCAGCAGCTTGTGGACTAGCGGGGCCTCCTACGAGCAGTACTTC,CASSLWTSGASYEQYF,TRBV5-1,NA,TRBD2,TRBJ2-7
TGTGCCAGCAGCACAGGGGTGAACACCGGGGAGCTGTTTTTT,CASSTGVNTGELFF,TRBV2,NA,TRBD1,TRBJ2-2
TGTGCCAGCAGTAAAGCGGGAACTAATGAAAAACTGTTTTTT,CASSKAGTNEKLFF,TRBV25-1,NA,NA,TRBJ1-4
TGTGCCAGCAGCGCCGAACAGGGAATTCCTACTGGAAACACCATATATTTT,CASSAEQGIPTGNTIYF,TRBV7-2,few,NA,TRBJ1-3
TGCGCCAGCAGCCAGAGGACTAGCGGGGTAGCAGCAGATACGCAGTATTTT,CASSQRTSGVAADTQYF,TRBV4-1,once,TRBD2,TRBJ2-3
TGCGCCAGCAGCCAAGAGCGTCACGTAGCCAATGAGCAGTTCTTC,CASSQERHVANEQFF,TRBV4-3,NA,NA,TRBJ2-1
TGCAGCGCCGCACCGACAGGGAGGAGGGAGACCCAGTACTTC,CSAAPTGRRETQYF,TRBV29-1,few,NA,TRBJ2-5
TGTGCCAGCAGCGTATCTTGGGCGGGGGGAGAGACCCAGTACTTC,CASSVSWAGGETQYF,TRBV9,NA,TRBD2,TRBJ2-5
TGTGCCAGCAGCTTGAACAGGGAAAGGGGGGAGCTGTTTTTT,CASSLNRERGELFF,TRBV28,NA,NA,TRBJ2-2
TGCGCCAGCAGCTTGGGTTATCTAGGAGTGGATGAGCAGTTCTTC,CASSLGYLGVDEQFF,TRBV5-1,few,NA,TRBJ2-1
TGTGCCAGCAGCACTATGGGACAGGGGCTAGATGGCTACACCTTC,CASSTMGQGLDGYTF,TRBV11-2,NA,TRBD1,TRBJ1-2
TGTGCCAGTAGTATCGCGGGGCCGGAGTCACCCCTCCACTTT,CASSIAGPESPLHF,TRBV19,NA,NA,TRBJ1-6
TGTGCCAGCAGCTCCACAGGGGAAGCTAACTATGGCTACACCTTC,CASSSTGEANYGYTF,TRBV7-9,NA,TRBD1,TRBJ1-2
TGTGCCAGCAGTTCCAACCGATTAGACATGAACACTGAAGCTTTCTTT,CASSSNRLDMNTEAFF,TRBV6-2/TRBV6-3,NA,NA,TRBJ1-1
TGTGCCATTCGGGGGGCGGGGCTTGGCTACACCTTC,CAIRGAGLGYTF,TRBV5-4,NA,NA,TRBJ1-2
TGCGCCAGCAGCTTGCAAAACGGACCGGAGGGCACAGATACGCAGTATTTT,CASSLQNGPEGTDTQYF,TRBV5-1,NA,NA,TRBJ2-3
TGTGCCAGCAGACGCGGGGGTCTTAACACCGGGGAGCTGTTTTTT,CASRRGGLNTGELFF,TRBV13,few,TRBD2,TRBJ2-2
TGTGCCAGTGGTCCAGATGGCCCCACAGAAAAACTGTTTTTT,CASGPDGPTEKLFF,TRBV5-4,once,NA,TRBJ1-4
TGTGCCAGCTCACCTCTAGCGGGGGGGCCCGATACGCAGTATTTT,CASSPLAGGPDTQYF,TRBV18,NA,TRBD2,TRBJ2-3
TGTGCTAGTGGTCCCGAAGAGGGTACAGCTTTCTTT,CASGPEEGTAFF,TRBV12-5,NA,NA,TRBJ1-1
TGCAGTGCTGGACAGGGGAGCGAGCAGTACTTC,CSAGQGSEQYF,TRBV20-1,NA,TRBD1,TRBJ2-7
TGCGCCAGCAGCCCAAACCGAGATCAGCCCCAGCATTTT,CASSPNRDQPQHF,TRBV4-1,NA,NA,TRBJ1-5
TGTGCCATCAGTGGGGCCGGGACAGGGAACACTGAAGCTTTCTTT,CAISGAGTGNTEAFF,TRBV10-3,NA,TRBD1,TRBJ1-1
TGTGCCTGGAGTGTGTACTCCCTTGGCTACACCTTC,CAWSVYSLGYTF,TRBV30,NA,NA,TRBJ1-2
TGTGCCAGCAGTTACCTCACGGACTTTAATGAGCAGTTCTTC,CASSYLTDFNEQFF,TRBV6-5,NA,NA,TRBJ2-1
TGTGCCTGGAGTGGGGGGACAGGGAACTACGGCTACACCTTC,CAWSGGTGNYGYTF,TRBV30,NA,TRBD1,TRBJ1-2
TGTGCCACCCGGTTAATGGCAGATACGCAGTATTTT,CATRLMADTQYF,TRBV12-3/TRBV12-4,once,NA,TRBJ2-3
TGTGCCACCAGGAGCAGGCAAACCTCGGAGACCCAGTACTTC,CATRSRQTSETQYF,TRBV15,once,NA,TRBJ2-5
TGTGCCAGTGGGACTAGCGGGGTTAATGAGCAGTTCTTC,CASGTSGVNEQFF,TRBV19,NA,TRBD2,TRBJ2-1
TGTGCCAGCAGCTTGGACCGACTAGCGGGGGTTAATGAGCAGTTCTTC,CASSLDRLAGVNEQFF,TRBV5-4,NA,TRBD2,TRBJ2-1
TGTGCCAGCAGCGTCACGGCCCTCGGGGACACCATATATTTT,CASSVTALGDTIYF,TRBV9,few,NA,TRBJ1-3
TGTGCCAGCTCACCGTCGGGAAACACTGAAGCTTTCTTT,CASSPSGNTEAFF,TRBV18,NA,NA,TRBJ1-1
TGTGCCAGCATTAGTACAGGGACGGGCTACACCTTC,CASISTGTGYTF,TRBV6-5,NA,NA,TRBJ1-2
TGTGCCAGCAGCTTAGACGATACTAGCACAGATACGCAGTATTTT,CASSLDDTSTDTQYF,TRBV11-1,once,NA,TRBJ2-3
TGTGCCACGGGGGCAGGGGGCGAGGCAGATACGCAGTATTTT,CATGAGGEADTQYF,TRBV15,NA,TRBD1,TRBJ2-3